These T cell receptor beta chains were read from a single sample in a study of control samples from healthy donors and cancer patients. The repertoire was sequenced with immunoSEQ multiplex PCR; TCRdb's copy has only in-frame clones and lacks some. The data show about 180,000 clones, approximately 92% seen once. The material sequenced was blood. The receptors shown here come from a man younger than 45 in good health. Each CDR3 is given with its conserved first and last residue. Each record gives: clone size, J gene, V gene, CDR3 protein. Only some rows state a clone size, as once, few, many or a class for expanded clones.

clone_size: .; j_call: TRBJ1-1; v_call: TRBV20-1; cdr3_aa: CSASTRTLITEAFF
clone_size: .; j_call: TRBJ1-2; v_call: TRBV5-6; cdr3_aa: CASSLQGRDYGYTF
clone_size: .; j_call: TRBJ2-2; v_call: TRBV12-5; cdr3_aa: CASGLVAGVSTGELFF
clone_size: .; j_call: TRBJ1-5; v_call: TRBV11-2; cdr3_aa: CASSLVLSLAEPNQPQHF
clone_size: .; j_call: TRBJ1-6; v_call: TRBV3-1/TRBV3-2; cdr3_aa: CASSPGQAGWTSPLHF
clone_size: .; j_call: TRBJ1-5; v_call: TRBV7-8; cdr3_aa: CASAVVWGGDNNQPQHF
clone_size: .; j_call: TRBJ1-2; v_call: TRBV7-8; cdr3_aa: CASSLVSGQGGIYGYTF
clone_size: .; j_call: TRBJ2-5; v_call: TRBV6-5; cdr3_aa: CASVGSGETQYF
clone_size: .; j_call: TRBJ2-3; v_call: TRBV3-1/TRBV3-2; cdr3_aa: CASSHRIRDTQYF
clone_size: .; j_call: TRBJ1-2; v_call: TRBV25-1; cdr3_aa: CASWGNSNYGYTF
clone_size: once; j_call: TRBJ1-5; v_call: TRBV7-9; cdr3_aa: CASSFPGERQPQHF
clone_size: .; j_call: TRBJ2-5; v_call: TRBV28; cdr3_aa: CASRGGREETRYF
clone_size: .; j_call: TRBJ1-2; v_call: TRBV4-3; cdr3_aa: CASSQVRQVDGYTF
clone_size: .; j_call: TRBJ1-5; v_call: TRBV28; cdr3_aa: CASSFSLGDRDRVDQPQHF
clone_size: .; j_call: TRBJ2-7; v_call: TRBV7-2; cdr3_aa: CASSLERGAYEQYF
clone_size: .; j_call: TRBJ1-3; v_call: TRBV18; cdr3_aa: CASSPPSQGSGNTIYF
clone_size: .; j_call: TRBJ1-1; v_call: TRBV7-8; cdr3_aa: CASRLMGNTEAFF
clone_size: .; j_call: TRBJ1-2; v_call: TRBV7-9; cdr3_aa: CASSLGAGNWASSGYTF
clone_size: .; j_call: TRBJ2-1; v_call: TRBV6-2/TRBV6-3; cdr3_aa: CASSYSEGSGNEQFF
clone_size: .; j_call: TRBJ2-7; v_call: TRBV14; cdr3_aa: CASSSRHRTGTEQYF
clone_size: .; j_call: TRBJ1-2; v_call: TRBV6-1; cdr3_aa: CASSEAGQGSNYGYTF
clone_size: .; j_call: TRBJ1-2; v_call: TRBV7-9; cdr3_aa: CASSTTTNYGYTF
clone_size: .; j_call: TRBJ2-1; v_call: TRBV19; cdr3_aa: CASSIAGRGAYNEQFF
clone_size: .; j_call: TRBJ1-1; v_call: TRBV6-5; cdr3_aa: CASRRGDTEAFF
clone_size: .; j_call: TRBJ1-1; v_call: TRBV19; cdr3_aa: CASRNRDSTEAFF
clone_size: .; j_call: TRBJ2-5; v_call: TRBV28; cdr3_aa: CASSLTRETQYF
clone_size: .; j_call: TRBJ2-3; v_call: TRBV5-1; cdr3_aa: CASSQRPSDTQYF
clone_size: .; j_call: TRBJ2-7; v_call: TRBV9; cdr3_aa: CASSAPGQGAYEQYF
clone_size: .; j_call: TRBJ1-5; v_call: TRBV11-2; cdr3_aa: CASSSMGPQHF
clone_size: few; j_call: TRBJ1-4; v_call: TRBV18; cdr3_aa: CASSRQGPTNEKLFF
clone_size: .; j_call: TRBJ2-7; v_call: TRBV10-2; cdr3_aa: CASSGYLSREQYF
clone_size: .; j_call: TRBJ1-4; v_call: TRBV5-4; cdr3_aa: CASSLRGVANEKLFF